This T cell receptor beta chain comes out of a study of shared clonotypes between healthy human individuals. Measured with immunoSEQ multiplex PCR; TCRdb has only the in-frame clones, and not every one. Of fewer than 1.6 million clones listed, about 98.5% were seen once; the top ten hold around 0.33%. The CDR3 has 15 amino acids. V gave up 11 bases and J gave up 3 bases; unmatched junction bases: 10. Germline CDR1 MNHEY, CDR2 SVGAGI. This clonotype was sampled from a man younger than 40 in good health. The rearrangement links TRBV6-5 to TRBJ2-2; 9 bases align to TRBD2. Sequencing was done on a sample of naive CD4+ T cells sorted from blood. Subset: CD45RA+ positively selected. CDR3 residues: CAGTIIAGDTGELFF. CDR3 DNA: TGTGCCGGTACCATAATAGCGGGAGACACCGGGGAGCTGTTTTTT.